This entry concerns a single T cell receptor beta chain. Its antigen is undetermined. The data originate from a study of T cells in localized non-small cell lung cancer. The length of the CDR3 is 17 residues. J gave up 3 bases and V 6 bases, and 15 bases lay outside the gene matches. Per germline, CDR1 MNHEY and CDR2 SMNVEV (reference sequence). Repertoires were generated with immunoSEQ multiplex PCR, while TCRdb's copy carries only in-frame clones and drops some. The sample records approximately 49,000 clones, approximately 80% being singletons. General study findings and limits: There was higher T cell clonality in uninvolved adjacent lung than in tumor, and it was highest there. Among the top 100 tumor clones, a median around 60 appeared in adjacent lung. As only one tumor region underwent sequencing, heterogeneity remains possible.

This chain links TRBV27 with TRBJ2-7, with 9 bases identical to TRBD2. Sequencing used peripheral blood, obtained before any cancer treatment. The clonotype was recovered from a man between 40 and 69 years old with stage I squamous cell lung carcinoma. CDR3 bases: TGTGCCAGCAGAGTCCTAGCGGGGCCCCCAGGACTCTACGAGCAGTACTTC. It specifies CASRVLAGPPGLYEQYF.